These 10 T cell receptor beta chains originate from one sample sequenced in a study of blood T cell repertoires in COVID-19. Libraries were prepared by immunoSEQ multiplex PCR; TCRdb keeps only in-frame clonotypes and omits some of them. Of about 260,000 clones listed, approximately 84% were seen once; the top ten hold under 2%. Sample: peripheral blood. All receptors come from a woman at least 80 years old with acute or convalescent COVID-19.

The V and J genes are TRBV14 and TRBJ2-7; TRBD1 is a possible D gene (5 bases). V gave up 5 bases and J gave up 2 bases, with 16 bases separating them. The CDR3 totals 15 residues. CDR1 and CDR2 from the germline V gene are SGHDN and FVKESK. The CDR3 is CASSKQTGQTYEQYF. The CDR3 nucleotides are TGTGCCAGCAGCAAGCAAACTGGACAAACCTACGAGCAGTACTTC.

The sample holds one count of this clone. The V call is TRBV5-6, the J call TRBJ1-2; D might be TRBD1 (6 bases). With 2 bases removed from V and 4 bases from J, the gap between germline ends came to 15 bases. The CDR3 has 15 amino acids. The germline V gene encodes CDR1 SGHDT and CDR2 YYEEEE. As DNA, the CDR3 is TGTGCCAGCAGCTTTGCCCAGGGGAGAGGCTATGGCTACACCTTC. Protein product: CASSFAQGRGYGYTF.

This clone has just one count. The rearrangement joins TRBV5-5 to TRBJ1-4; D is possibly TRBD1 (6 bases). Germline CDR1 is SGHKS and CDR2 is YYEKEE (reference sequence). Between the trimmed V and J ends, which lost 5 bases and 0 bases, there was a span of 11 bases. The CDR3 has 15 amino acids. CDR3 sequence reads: CASRKTGTTNEKLFF. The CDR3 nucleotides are TGTGCCAGCAGGAAAACAGGGACAACTAATGAAAAACTGTTTTTT.

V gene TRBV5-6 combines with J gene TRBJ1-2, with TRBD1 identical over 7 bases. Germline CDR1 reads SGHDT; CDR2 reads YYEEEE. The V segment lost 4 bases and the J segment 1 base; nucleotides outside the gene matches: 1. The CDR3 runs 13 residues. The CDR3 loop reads CASSRQGNYGYTF. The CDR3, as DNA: TGTGCCAGCAGCCGACAGGGTAACTATGGCTACACCTTC.

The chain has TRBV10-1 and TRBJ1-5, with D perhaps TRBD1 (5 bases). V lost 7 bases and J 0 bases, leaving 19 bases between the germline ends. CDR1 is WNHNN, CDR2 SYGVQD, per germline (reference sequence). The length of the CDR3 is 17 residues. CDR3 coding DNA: TGCGCCAGCAATTCTCCGACAGACGTGTATAGCAATCAGCCCCAGCATTTT. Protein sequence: CASNSPTDVYSNQPQHF.

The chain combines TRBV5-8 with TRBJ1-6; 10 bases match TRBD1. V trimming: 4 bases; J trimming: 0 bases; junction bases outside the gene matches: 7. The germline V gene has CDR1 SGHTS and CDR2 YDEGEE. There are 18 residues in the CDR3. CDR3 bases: TGTGCCAGCAGCCCTCGGACAGGGGGAAGCTCCTATAATTCACCCCTCCACTTT. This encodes CASSPRTGGSSYNSPLHF.

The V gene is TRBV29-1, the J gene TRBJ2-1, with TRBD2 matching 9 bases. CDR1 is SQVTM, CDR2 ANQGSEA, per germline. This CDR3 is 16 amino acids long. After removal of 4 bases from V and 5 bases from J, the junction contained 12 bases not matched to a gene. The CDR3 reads CSVGRERGAANNEQFF. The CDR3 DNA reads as TGCAGCGTTGGACGGGAGCGGGGGGCCGCGAACAATGAGCAGTTCTTC.

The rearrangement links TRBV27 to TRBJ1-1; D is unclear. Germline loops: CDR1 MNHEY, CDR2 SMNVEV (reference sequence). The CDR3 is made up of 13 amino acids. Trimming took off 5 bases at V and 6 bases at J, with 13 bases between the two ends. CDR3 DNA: TGTGCCAGCAGTCCTGGACTGAGGGCTGAAGCTTTCTTT. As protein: CASSPGLRAEAFF.

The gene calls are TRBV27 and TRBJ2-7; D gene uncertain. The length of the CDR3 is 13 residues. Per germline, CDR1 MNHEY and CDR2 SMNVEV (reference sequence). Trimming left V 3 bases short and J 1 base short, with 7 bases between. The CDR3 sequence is CASSFRRSYEQYF. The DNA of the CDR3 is TGTGCCAGCAGTTTTCGCCGGTCCTACGAGCAGTACTTC.

CDR3 sequence reads: CASSPGQGSNGAEAFF. The DNA for the CDR3 is TGTGCCAGCAGCCCGGGACAGGGTTCCAATGGGGCTGAAGCTTTCTTT. This chain links TRBV5-5 with TRBJ1-1; 9 bases agree with TRBD1. The germline V gene has CDR1 SGHKS and CDR2 YYEKEE (reference sequence). The CDR3 is 16 residues long. Germline trimming cut 4 bases from V and 6 bases from J; bases unmatched to any gene: 13.